This T cell receptor (beta chain) was recorded in a study of memory B cells and T cells in multiple sclerosis. Separate sequencing covered autoproliferating (CFSE-dim) and non-proliferating (CFSE-high) T cells from stimulus-free culture. Cultures began with approximately 52 million CFSE-labeled PBMCs, unstimulated for six to seven days, with replicate wells pooled. A word on this clone: What it recognizes is unknown.

Germline lookup yields CDR1 SGHTA and CDR2 FQGTGA. J was trimmed by 2 bases and V by 5 bases; bases with no gene match: 8. The CDR3 has 15 amino acids. TCRdb's copy holds only in-frame clones and misses some; the assay was immunoSEQ multiplex PCR. Of approximately 30,000 clones listed, 86% are singletons. This receptor was taken from a human donor with multiple sclerosis. The rearrangement links TRBV7-3 to TRBJ2-7, with TRBD1 matching 8 bases. What was sequenced was PBMCs from blood kept in culture. This chain's CDR3 is CASSQTGTGAYEQYF. The CDR3 DNA reads TGTGCCAGCAGCCAGACCGGGACAGGAGCCTACGAGCAGTACTTC.